The next 30 T cell receptor beta chains were all read from a single sample in a study of CD8+ T cells in alopecia areata. RNA was extracted and reverse transcribed into cDNA as the sequencing template. TCRdb's table, derived via immunoSEQ multiplex PCR, lists solely in-frame clones and lacks some. The sample has more than 150,000 clones; around half are singletons. Specimen: CD8+ T cells sorted from blood, collected at week 0. The source of these receptors is a human donor with alopecia areata.

This rearrangement joins TRBV27 to TRBJ2-5; 12 bases fit TRBD2. CDR1 MNHEY and CDR2 SMNVEV come from the germline V gene (reference sequence). The CDR3 runs 16 residues. V dropped 5 bases and J dropped 0; count of bases not matched to a gene: 4. The CDR3 region has the DNA TGTGCCAGCAGTCCCCTAGCGGGGGGGCACCAAGAGACCCAGTACTTC. Its translation is CASSPLAGGHQETQYF.

This clone was seen only a few times. The CDR3 sequence is CSVVVGTEAFF. The CDR3 region has the DNA TGCAGCGTTGTGGTCGGGACTGAAGCTTTCTTT. This chain links TRBV29-1 with TRBJ1-1; D is undetermined. V was trimmed by 4 bases and J by 5 bases, leaving 8 bases between them. The CDR3 consists of 11 residues. Germline V gives CDR1 SQVTM, CDR2 ANQGSEA.

This clone was seen repeatedly, ten times or more. The chain has TRBV6-1 and TRBJ1-1; D is undetermined. V was cut by 2 bases and J by 4 bases, with 11 bases left in between. CDR3 length equals 14 residues. Germline V gene sequence: CDR1 MNHNS, CDR2 SASEGT. The CDR3 sequence: CASSERRVITEAFF. The CDR3 nucleotides read TGTGCCAGCAGTGAAAGGCGGGTCATCACTGAAGCTTTCTTT.

The rearrangement links TRBV9 to TRBJ2-7; TRBD2 matches at 11 bases. This CDR3 is built from 14 residues. J was trimmed by 4 bases and V by 4 bases; bases with no gene match: 4. Germline CDR1 and CDR2: SGDLS and YYNGEE. For the CDR3, the DNA is TGTGCCAGCAGCCCCACTAGCGGGGGTTACGAGCAGTACTTC. Amino acid sequence: CASSPTSGGYEQYF. Full variable domain (missing parts from reference TRBV9 and TRBJ2-7): DSGVTQTPKHLITATGQRVTLRCSPRSGDLSVYWYQQSLDQGLQFLIQYYNGEERAKGNILERFSAQQFPDLHSELNLSSLELGDSALYFCASSPTSGGYEQYFGPGTRLTVT.

The gene calls are TRBV30 and TRBJ1-2, with D tentatively TRBD1 (5 bases). Trimming shortened V by 5 bases and J by 8 bases, and 15 bases separated the two germline ends. In germline, CDR1 is GTSNPN, CDR2 SVGIG (reference sequence). The CDR3 runs 12 residues. The CDR3 nucleotides are TGTGCCTGGCTCGGTTACGGGGGAGGCTACACCTTC. It specifies CAWLGYGGGYTF.

The chain is built from TRBV29-1 and TRBJ2-3; TRBD2 matches at 10 bases. Germline CDR1 reads SQVTM; CDR2 reads ANQGSEA. After removal of 6 bases from V and 4 bases from J, the junction contained 7 bases not matched to a gene. The length of the CDR3 is 14 residues. As DNA, the CDR3 is TGCAGCGTCGAACTAGCGGGGAGCCCAGATACGCAGTATTTT. Residues: CSVELAGSPDTQYF.

The chain recombines TRBV27 with TRBJ2-7, with 8 bases fitting TRBD1. Unmatched junction bases numbered 8, after V lost 8 bases and J lost 2 bases. The CDR3 loop spans 14 amino acids. CDR1 and CDR2 from the germline V gene are MNHEY and SMNVEV (reference sequence). The CDR3 spells CASARTGLTYEQYF. The CDR3 DNA is TGTGCCAGCGCCAGGACAGGGCTAACCTACGAGCAGTACTTC.

V is TRBV6-5 and J is TRBJ2-7, with 7 bases fitting TRBD1. The J segment lost 4 bases and the V segment lost 0 bases, leaving 6 bases of the junction unmatched. The CDR3 length is 15 residues. Germline lookup yields CDR1 MNHEY and CDR2 SVGAGI. CDR3 in DNA: TGTGCCAGCAGTTACTCGAACAGGGGTGGGTACGAGCAGTACTTC. Translation: CASSYSNRGGYEQYF.

This clone showed up just once. The chain is built from TRBV19 and TRBJ2-7; the D is unclear. The V gene's germline CDR1 is LNHDA and CDR2 SQIVND (reference sequence). The ends were cut back, 7 bases at V and 2 bases at J, with 6 bases in the middle. The CDR3 runs 11 residues. CDR3 protein: CASTDTYEQYF. The CDR3 DNA sequence: TGTGCCAGTACCGACACCTACGAGCAGTACTTC.

The J gene is TRBJ1-1, the V gene TRBV29-1; D gene unclear. The CDR3 runs 15 residues. The germline V gene has CDR1 SQVTM and CDR2 ANQGSEA. Trimming stripped 4 bases from V and 0 bases from J, with 15 bases between. The CDR3, as DNA: TGCAGCGTTGTAGGTGGCAGCTCCATGAACACTGAAGCTTTCTTT. Translating gives CSVVGGSSMNTEAFF.

This clone turned up a few times. The chain combines TRBV29-1 with TRBJ1-1; tentative D call: TRBD1 (6 bases). V shed 7 bases and J shed 4 bases, with 13 bases lying between them. CDR1 is SQVTM, CDR2 ANQGSEA, per germline. The CDR3 has 12 amino acids. The CDR3 DNA follows: TGCAGCGGGACACAGGGTAGCACTGAAGCTTTCTTT. Amino acids: CSGTQGSTEAFF. The variable domain in full, completed from reference TRBV29-1 and TRBJ1-1, reads SAVISQKPSRDICQRGTSLTIQCQVDSQVTMMFWYRQQPGQSLTLIATANQGSEATYESGFVIDKFPISRPNLTFSTLTVSNMSPEDSSIYLCSGTQGSTEAFFGQGTRLTVV.

This clone was recorded a few times. The genes are TRBV2 and TRBJ1-2; unclear D gene. Germline values: CDR1 SNHLY, CDR2 FYNNEI. This CDR3 is 12 amino acids long. The V end lost 6 bases, the J end lost 2 bases, and 7 bases lay between the germline ends. The CDR3 region is CASSQNNYGYTF. The CDR3, as DNA: TGTGCCAGCAGCCAGAACAACTATGGCTACACCTTC.

The sample holds a few counts of this clone. The chain is built from TRBV15 and TRBJ2-1; TRBD2 matches at 10 bases. The germline V gene encodes CDR1 LNHNV and CDR2 YYDKDF (reference sequence). V lost 0 bases to trimming and J lost 9 bases; unmatched junction nucleotides: 11. This CDR3 is built from 17 residues. CDR3 DNA: TGTGCCACCAGCAGAGAGGGAGGACTAGCGGAGTTCGCTGAGCAGTTCTTC. This translates into CATSREGGLAEFAEQFF.

The chain is built from TRBV7-9 and TRBJ1-1; a weak D match, TRBD1 (5 bases). Germline-derived CDR1 and CDR2 are SEHNR and FQNEAQ (reference sequence). The CDR3 extends over 17 amino acids. Trimming removed 7 bases from V and 0 bases from J, with 21 bases in between. The CDR3 DNA sequence: TGTGCCAGCATCGGGGGGGACGTCCTACTCATGAACACTGAAGCTTTCTTT. Its protein product is CASIGGDVLLMNTEAFF.

This clone appeared a few times. The gene calls are TRBV19 and TRBJ2-7; a possible D gene is TRBD2 (5 bases). Germline V gene sequence: CDR1 LNHDA, CDR2 SQIVND (reference sequence). Trimming removed 2 bases from V and 6 bases from J, with 11 bases in between. This CDR3 has 13 amino acids. The chain's CDR3 is CASSISLGSEQYF. The CDR3 coding sequence is TGTGCCAGTAGTATATCTCTGGGGAGCGAGCAGTACTTC.

The J gene is TRBJ1-1, the V gene TRBV30; no clear D gene. CDR1 is GTSNPN, CDR2 SVGIG, per germline (reference sequence). CDR3 length equals 11 residues. Trimming took off 3 bases at V and 8 bases at J, with 10 bases between the two ends. The CDR3 bases are TGTGCCTGGAGGGTGACGGAAGAAGCTTTCTTT. Protein: CAWRVTEEAFF.

This chain links TRBV5-6 with TRBJ2-2, with TRBD2 matching over 10 bases. CDR3 length: 16 amino acids. In germline, CDR1 is SGHDT, CDR2 YYEEEE. Trimming cost V 6 bases and J 2 bases; bases outside gene matches: 7. CDR3: CASILLAGENTGELFF. CDR3 bases: TGTGCCAGCATCCTTCTAGCGGGGGAAAACACCGGGGAGCTGTTTTTT.

This sequence joins TRBV6-5 and TRBJ1-1, with D hard to call. CDR1 is MNHEY and CDR2 is SVGAGI in the germline V gene. The V end lost 6 bases, the J end lost 0 bases, and 11 bases lay between the germline ends. This CDR3 region has 14 residues. The CDR3 nucleotides read TGTGCCAGCAGAGGGTCCTTCATGAACACTGAAGCTTTCTTT. Its protein is CASRGSFMNTEAFF.

The chain has TRBV7-2 and TRBJ2-3; 8 nucleotides align to TRBD2. Trimming removed 5 bases from V and 2 bases from J; junction bases left unmatched: 6. Germline-derived CDR1 and CDR2 are SGHTA and FQGNSA. This CDR3 comprises 15 residues. For the CDR3, the DNA is TGTGCCAGCAGCCTCTATAGCGGGGCCACAGATACGCAGTATTTT. Amino acid sequence: CASSLYSGATDTQYF.

This chain links TRBV5-1 with TRBJ2-7; 11 bases agree with TRBD1. V dropped 2 bases and J dropped 3; count of bases not matched to a gene: 4. CDR1 is SGHRS and CDR2 is YFSETQ in the germline V gene. The CDR3 spans 15 residues. The CDR3 DNA reads TGCGCCAGCAGCTTTGGGACAGGGGGTGGCTACGAGCAGTACTTC. Its protein product is CASSFGTGGGYEQYF. Complete variable domain (other parts from reference TRBV5-1 and TRBJ2-7): KAGVTQTPRYLIKTRGQQVTLSCSPISGHRSVSWYQQTPGQGLQFLFEYFSETQRNKGNFPGRFSGRQFSNSRSEMNVSTLELGDSALYLCASSFGTGGGYEQYFGPGTRLTVT.

A few counts support this clone. Different DNA sequences within this sample yield the same CDR3. The rearrangement uses TRBV30 and TRBJ2-7; D may be TRBD2 (5 bases). There are 13 residues in the CDR3. Germline values: CDR1 GTSNPN, CDR2 SVGIG (reference sequence). With 1 base removed from V and 0 bases from J, the gap between germline ends came to 7 bases. The CDR3 bases are TGTGCCTGGAGTGGAGGGTCCTCCTACGAGCAGTACTTC. Protein sequence: CAWSGGSSYEQYF. The whole variable domain, remainder taken from reference TRBV30 and TRBJ2-7, is SQTIHQWPATLVQPVGSPLSLECTVEGTSNPNLYWYRQAAGRGLQLLFYSVGIGQISSEVPQNLSASRPQDRQFILSSKKLLLSDSGFYLCAWSGGSSYEQYFGPGTRLTVT.

V is TRBV29-1 and J is TRBJ1-1; D not resolved. This CDR3 is built from 11 residues. V lost 7 bases and J lost 4, with 10 bases in between. Germline V gene lookup returns CDR1 SQVTM and CDR2 ANQGSEA. The CDR3 sequence is CSAQKTTEAFF. The CDR3 coding sequence is TGCAGCGCCCAGAAGACCACTGAAGCTTTCTTT. The variable domain in full, completed from reference TRBV29-1 and TRBJ1-1, reads SAVISQKPSRDICQRGTSLTIQCQVDSQVTMMFWYRQQPGQSLTLIATANQGSEATYESGFVIDKFPISRPNLTFSTLTVSNMSPEDSSIYLCSAQKTTEAFFGQGTRLTVV.

The rearrangement links TRBV29-1 to TRBJ1-2; TRBD1 matches at 9 bases. This CDR3 region has 14 residues. The junction had 11 bases not matched to a gene; V was cut back by 6 bases and J by 6 bases. CDR1 and CDR2 (germline): SQVTM, ANQGSEA. This CDR3 is CSVTGGYDFHGYTF. DNA of the CDR3: TGCAGCGTCACAGGGGGCTATGATTTCCATGGCTACACCTTC.

This chain connects TRBV5-6 to TRBJ2-1; the match to TRBD2 covers 7 bases. The CDR3 runs to 15 residues. Losses at the gene ends were 0 bases for V and 3 bases for J; bases not matched to a gene: 3. CDR1 SGHDT and CDR2 YYEEEE come from the germline V gene. CDR3 amino acids: CASSLVGEGYNEQFF. CDR3 bases: TGTGCCAGCAGCTTGGTGGGGGAGGGCTACAATGAGCAGTTCTTC.

The chain carries TRBV2 and TRBJ1-6; the D is unclear. With 3 bases removed from V and 10 bases from J, the gap between germline ends came to 10 bases. Germline V gene sequence: CDR1 SNHLY, CDR2 FYNNEI. CDR3 length equals 13 residues. In DNA, the CDR3 is TGTGCCAGCAGTGATCGAATGGGCTCACCCCTCCACTTT. It is translated as CASSDRMGSPLHF.

The chain couples TRBV4-3 to TRBJ2-7; TRBD1 matches at 9 bases. CDR1 is LGHNA and CDR2 is YSLEER in the germline V gene. V was clipped by 1 base and J by 4 bases; unmatched bases: 5. The CDR3 totals 15 residues. The CDR3 sequence: CASSQGTGTGYEQYF. The CDR3 nucleotides read TGCGCCAGCAGCCAAGGGACAGGGACAGGGTACGAGCAGTACTTC.

This clone has at least ten counts. This sample includes further DNA sequences coding for the same CDR3. This chain uses TRBV4-3 with TRBJ2-1; D remains ambiguous. The germline V gene encodes CDR1 LGHNA and CDR2 YSLEER. V was pared by 2 bases and J by 5 bases, with 7 bases between. The CDR3 is 13 residues long. As DNA, the CDR3 is TGCGCCAGCAGCCAATCCCTAAACAATGAGCAGTTCTTC. Translation: CASSQSLNNEQFF.

This clone was recorded a few times. The chain carries TRBV5-1 and TRBJ1-2, with unresolved D. Germline CDR1 reads SGHRS; CDR2 reads YFSETQ. The germline V and J ends were trimmed by 5 bases and 8 bases, with 22 bases remaining between them. CDR3 length equals 15 residues. The CDR3: CASRHTIDDSQGYTF. CDR3 bases: TGCGCCAGCAGACATACCATCGACGATAGCCAGGGCTACACCTTC.

The V gene is TRBV29-1, the J gene TRBJ2-4; D gene ambiguous. Trimming stripped 4 bases from V and 3 bases from J, with 10 bases between. The CDR3 has 13 amino acids. Germline V gene data show CDR1 as SQVTM and CDR2 as ANQGSEA. The CDR3 nucleotides are TGCAGCGTTGGGGCAGCAGGCAAAAACATTCAGTACTTC. Translation: CSVGAAGKNIQYF.

The chain couples TRBV11-2 to TRBJ2-4; D gene unclear. Germline values: CDR1 SGHAT, CDR2 FQNNGV. V was cut by 8 bases and J by 0 bases, with 8 bases left in between. This CDR3 has 13 amino acids. In nucleotides, the CDR3 is TGTGCCAGCCATAGTCTAGCCAAAAACATTCAGTACTTC. It translates to CASHSLAKNIQYF.